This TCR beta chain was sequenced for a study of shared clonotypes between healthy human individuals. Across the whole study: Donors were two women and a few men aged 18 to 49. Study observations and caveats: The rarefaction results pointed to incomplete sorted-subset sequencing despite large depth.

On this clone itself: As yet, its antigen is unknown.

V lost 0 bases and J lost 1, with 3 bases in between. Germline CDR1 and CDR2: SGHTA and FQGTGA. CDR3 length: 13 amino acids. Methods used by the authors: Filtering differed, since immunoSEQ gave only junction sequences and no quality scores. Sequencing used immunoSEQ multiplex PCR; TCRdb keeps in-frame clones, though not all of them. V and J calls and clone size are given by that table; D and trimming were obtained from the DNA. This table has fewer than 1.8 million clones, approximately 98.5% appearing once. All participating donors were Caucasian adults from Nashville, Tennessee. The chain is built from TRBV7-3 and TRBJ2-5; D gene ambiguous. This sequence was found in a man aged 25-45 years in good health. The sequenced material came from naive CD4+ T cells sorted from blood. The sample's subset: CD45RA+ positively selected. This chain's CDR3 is CASSLTPQETQYF. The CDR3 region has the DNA TGTGCCAGCAGCTTAACCCCCCAAGAGACCCAGTACTTC.